Below, 3 T cell receptor beta chains from the same sample are listed, as sequenced in a study of blood T cell repertoires in COVID-19. TCRdb's table, derived via immunoSEQ multiplex PCR, lists solely in-frame clones and lacks some. The sample includes around 50,000 clones, over 75% of them seen just once. Sequencing used peripheral blood. The source of these receptors is a man aged 40-49 years with active COVID-19.

This clone was observed a few times. The CDR3 DNA reads TGTGCCAGCAACAGGCGGCAGTCCGGGGCCAACGTCCTGACTTTC. It specifies CASNRRQSGANVLTF. The chain uses TRBV2 and TRBJ2-6; possible D gene TRBD1, 5 bases. V was shortened by 7 bases and J by 4 bases, with 14 bases between the two germline ends. This CDR3 comprises 15 residues. The germline gives CDR1 SNHLY, CDR2 FYNNEI.

This clone was counted between two and nine times. The V call is TRBV10-3, the J call TRBJ2-3, with D possibly TRBD1 on 5 matching bases. Germline V gene data show CDR1 as ENHRY and CDR2 as SYGVKD. This CDR3 is 13 amino acids long. The V and J ends lost 2 bases and 6 bases respectively, with 9 bases between them. CDR3 in DNA: TGTGCCATCAGTGAGAGGGGTGGCGATACGCAGTATTTT. As protein: CAISERGGDTQYF.

This clone appeared a few times. This sequence joins TRBV21-1 and TRBJ1-2; TRBD1, the table's D call, was not compared with the DNA. TRBV21-1 is flagged as a pseudogene. This CDR3 has 16 residues. The CDR3 here is CASTYTKTGLGYGYTF. Here the CDR3 DNA reads TGTGCCAGCACATACACCAAGACAGGGCTGGGGTATGGCTACACCTTC.